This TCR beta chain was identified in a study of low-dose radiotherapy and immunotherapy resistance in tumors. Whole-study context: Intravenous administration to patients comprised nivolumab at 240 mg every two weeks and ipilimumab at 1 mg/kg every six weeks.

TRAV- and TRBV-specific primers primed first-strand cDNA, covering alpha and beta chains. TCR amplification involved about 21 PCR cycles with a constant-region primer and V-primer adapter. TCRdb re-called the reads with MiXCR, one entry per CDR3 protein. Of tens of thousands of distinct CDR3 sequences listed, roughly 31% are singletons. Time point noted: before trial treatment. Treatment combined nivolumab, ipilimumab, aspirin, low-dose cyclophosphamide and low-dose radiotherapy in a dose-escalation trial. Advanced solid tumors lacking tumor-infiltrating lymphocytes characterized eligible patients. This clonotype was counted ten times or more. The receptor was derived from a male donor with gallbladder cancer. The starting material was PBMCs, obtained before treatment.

In DNA, the CDR3 is TGTGCCAGCAGTAAGACCATATACGAGCAGTACTTC. The encoded protein is CASSKTIYEQYF. V gene TRBV2 combines with J gene TRBJ2-7; D is unresolved. Between the trimmed V and J ends, which lost 5 bases and 4 bases, there was a span of 9 bases. Germline V CDR1 and CDR2: SNHLY, FYNNEI. This CDR3 region has 12 residues.